A single sample is the source of the 7 T cell receptor beta chains below, sequenced in a study of blood T cell repertoires in COVID-19. Clones were read by immunoSEQ multiplex PCR, and TCRdb kept only the in-frame ones, dropping some. The table has some 130,000 clones, approximately 80% seen once. Sequences were obtained from peripheral blood. These receptors all stem from an elderly man with acute or convalescent COVID-19.

V gene TRBV30 combines with J gene TRBJ2-3, with a possible D match to TRBD1 (6 bases). The CDR3 sequence is 16 residues long. The V and J ends lost 1 base and 1 base respectively, with 15 bases between them. CDR1 is GTSNPN and CDR2 is SVGIG in the germline V gene (reference sequence). The CDR3 DNA sequence: TGTGCCTGGAGTGGCAAAACAGGGATCCGCACAGATACGCAGTATTTT. This translates into CAWSGKTGIRTDTQYF.

The rearrangement links TRBV4-1 to TRBJ1-1; TRBD1 is a possible D gene (6 bases). Trimming left V 3 bases short and J 2 bases short, with 16 bases between. The CDR3 runs 16 residues. The germline gives CDR1 MGHRA, CDR2 YSYEKL. CDR3 sequence reads: CASSHPLGHLNTEAFF. The CDR3 region has the DNA TGCGCCAGCAGCCACCCATTGGGACATCTAAACACTGAAGCTTTCTTT.

This clone turned up a few times. CDR3 loop: CASSSLRLTGYQETQYF. In DNA, the CDR3 is TGTGCCAGCAGTTCCCTTCGACTTACAGGGTACCAAGAGACCCAGTACTTC. V is TRBV28 and J is TRBJ2-5, with D possibly TRBD1 on 6 matching bases. The CDR3 contains 17 residues. Germline CDR1 MDHEN, CDR2 SYDVKM. Trimming pared 4 bases from V and 0 bases from J, leaving 18 bases between.

This rearrangement joins TRBV3-1 (or the pseudogene TRBV3-2) to TRBJ1-2; D is ambiguous. Trimming removed 0 bases from V and 4 bases from J, with 9 bases in between. The germline V gene encodes CDR1 LGHDT and CDR2 YNNKEL (reference sequence). The CDR3 is 14 residues long. For the CDR3, the DNA is TGTGCCAGCAGCCAAGACACGGGTCTCTATGGCTACACCTTC. This translates into CASSQDTGLYGYTF.

This clone occurred many times. The chain couples TRBV28 to TRBJ1-1, with D perhaps matching TRBD1 (6 bases). Germline CDR1 is MDHEN and CDR2 is SYDVKM. Trimming removed 3 bases from V and 10 bases from J, with 18 bases in between. The CDR3 totals 14 residues. The CDR3 nucleotides are TGTGCCAGCAGTTTCGATTTAGGGGGATTGTTAGCTTTCTTT. It specifies CASSFDLGGLLAFF.

The chain couples TRBV7-3 to TRBJ1-1; D perhaps matches TRBD1 (5 bases). The CDR3 sequence is 13 residues long. The V gene's germline CDR1 is SGHTA and CDR2 FQGTGA. V gave up 4 bases and J gave up 3 bases, with 9 bases separating them. CDR3 loop: CASSYSQDTEAFF. The CDR3 DNA follows: TGTGCCAGCAGCTACTCACAGGACACTGAAGCTTTCTTT. Full variable domain (outside the CDR3, taken from reference TRBV7-3 and TRBJ1-1): GAGVSQTPSNKVTEKGKYVELRCDPISGHTALYWYRQSLGQGPEFLIYFQGTGAADDSGLPNDRFFAVRPEGSVSTLKIQRTERGDSAVYLCASSYSQDTEAFFGQGTRLTVV.

The chain has TRBV30 and TRBJ1-4; D gene ambiguous. Germline V CDR1 and CDR2: GTSNPN, SVGIG (reference sequence). This CDR3 is 13 amino acids long. The ends were cut back, 0 bases at V and 4 bases at J, with 6 bases in the middle. The CDR3: CAWSVELNEKLFF. The DNA for the CDR3 is TGTGCCTGGAGTGTAGAACTTAATGAAAAACTGTTTTTT.